These 30 T cell receptor beta chains were all obtained from the same sample, sequenced in a study of blood T cells in healthy people across ages. Primers used in a second PCR of about 6 to 11 cycles were a sample-barcoded 5' primer and a J-beta primer mix. TCRdb fed the 5' RACE reads into MiXCR, producing one record per CDR3 protein. The profile shows 700,000 to 900,000 distinct CDR3 sequences, roughly 50% of them singletons. The sequenced sample consisted of blood. The source of these receptors is an elderly man in good health.

The chain combines TRBV5-1 with TRBJ2-1, with 10 bases lining up with TRBD2. V dropped 3 bases and J dropped 7; count of bases not matched to a gene: 10. The CDR3 spans 16 residues. Germline V lookup: CDR1 SGHRS, CDR2 YFSETQ. CDR3 sequence: CASSWPGLALRNEQFF. CDR3 DNA sequence: TGCGCCAGCAGCTGGCCGGGACTAGCGTTAAGGAATGAGCAGTTCTTC.

The CDR3 here is CASAGSYMREDHRYAYF. In nucleotides, the CDR3 is TGTGCCAGCGCGGGAAGCTACATGCGGGAGGATCACAGATACGCGTATTTT. The rearrangement uses TRBV2 and TRBJ2-3; 8 bases fit TRBD2. V lost 8 bases to trimming and J lost 14 bases; unmatched junction nucleotides: 27. This CDR3 region has 17 residues. Germline loops: CDR1 SNHLY, CDR2 FYNNEI.

J is TRBJ2-1 and V is TRBV29-1; TRBD1 agrees at 7 bases. Germline CDR1 and CDR2: SQVTM and ANQGSEA. The CDR3 consists of 12 residues. With 5 bases clipped from V and 5 bases from J, the junction kept 3 bases outside the gene matches. The CDR3 coding sequence is TGCAGCGTTAGCAGGGGGAACAATGAGCAGTTCTTC. This sequence encodes CSVSRGNNEQFF.

The V gene is TRBV5-1, the J gene TRBJ1-1, with D perhaps matching TRBD1 (6 bases). Germline V lookup: CDR1 SGHRS, CDR2 YFSETQ. Trimming cost V 6 bases and J 0 bases, with 12 bases left between them. The CDR3 has 14 residues. CDR3 protein: CASNLDSVNTEAFF. The CDR3 DNA reads as TGCGCCAGCAATTTGGACAGCGTGAACACTGAAGCTTTCTTT.

At least ten counts were recorded for this clonotype. The chain recombines TRBV28 with TRBJ2-7; TRBD2 matches at 8 bases. This CDR3 has 17 amino acids. After removal of 4 bases from V and 3 bases from J, the junction contained 14 bases not matched to a gene. Germline V lookup: CDR1 MDHEN, CDR2 SYDVKM. CDR3 sequence reads: CASSSQGLRRGGYEQYF. CDR3 nucleotide sequence: TGTGCCAGCAGTTCCCAAGGCCTCCGACGGGGGGGCTACGAGCAGTACTTC.

V is TRBV24-1 and J is TRBJ1-2; unclear D gene. V lost 0 bases and J lost 1, with 11 bases in between. The CDR3 covers 16 residues. Germline-derived CDR1 and CDR2 are KGHDR and SFDVKD. The CDR3 coding sequence is TGTGCCACCAGTGATTTGCAGACCTTGGGTAACTATGGCTACACCTTC. Its translation is CATSDLQTLGNYGYTF.

The chain joins TRBV28 to TRBJ2-7, with 11 bases that match TRBD2. Germline loops: CDR1 MDHEN, CDR2 SYDVKM. V trimming: 6 bases; J trimming: 7 bases; junction bases outside the gene matches: 11. This CDR3 has 15 amino acids. CDR3 in amino acids: CASRITSGRSYEQYF. Here the CDR3 DNA reads TGTGCCAGCAGAATAACTAGCGGGAGATCGTATGAGCAGTACTTC.

This clonotype was seen a few times. The chain combines TRBV11-2 with TRBJ2-5; D may be TRBD2 (6 bases). The CDR3 has 15 amino acids. Between the trimmed V and J ends, which lost 5 bases and 5 bases, there was a span of 18 bases. Germline loops: CDR1 SGHAT, CDR2 FQNNGV. The CDR3 loop is CASSPGTGRVETQYF. The CDR3 DNA reads TGTGCCAGCAGCCCCGGGACTGGCAGGGTGGAGACCCAGTACTTC.

The rearrangement uses TRBV20-1 and TRBJ1-2, with 7 positions matching TRBD1. Germline-derived CDR1 and CDR2 are DFQATT and SNEGSKA (reference sequence). This CDR3 is built from 14 residues. Trimming removed 3 bases from V and 2 bases from J; junction bases left unmatched: 6. The CDR3 DNA is TGCAGTGCTAGTCCCGCAGGGGGAAACTATGGCTACACCTTC. It is translated as CSASPAGGNYGYTF.

The V call is TRBV28, the J call TRBJ2-3, with TRBD2 matching over 7 bases. With 6 bases clipped from V and 4 bases from J, the junction kept 10 bases outside the gene matches. Germline V CDR1 and CDR2: MDHEN, SYDVKM. This CDR3 contains 15 residues. CDR3 bases: TGTGCCAGCAGCCCCTTGCGGGAGATATCAGATACGCAGTATTTT. Residues: CASSPLREISDTQYF.

The gene calls are TRBV29-1 and TRBJ2-2; 9 bases align to TRBD1. Germline CDR1 and CDR2: SQVTM and ANQGSEA. The CDR3 is made up of 14 amino acids. With V trimmed by 6 bases and J by 3 bases, 5 bases remained unmatched. The CDR3 loop reads CSVGGTGYTGELFF. Here the CDR3 DNA reads TGCAGCGTGGGAGGGACAGGGTACACCGGGGAGCTGTTTTTT.

In its sample, this clonotype was seen many times. The rearrangement uses TRBV5-1 and TRBJ2-3; TRBD2 might be the D (5 bases). Germline CDR1 and CDR2: SGHRS and YFSETQ. V gave up 4 bases and J gave up 14 bases, with 20 bases separating them. The CDR3 extends over 13 amino acids. CDR3 region: CASSQEDGRYAYF. CDR3 bases: TGCGCCAGCAGCCAGGAGGACGGCAGATACGCGTATTTT.

V usage is TRBV20-1 and J usage is TRBJ2-1; no firm D call. V was pared by 0 bases and J by 9 bases, with 9 bases between. The CDR3 extends over 12 amino acids. Germline CDR1 reads DFQATT; CDR2 reads SNEGSKA (reference sequence). CDR3 region: CSAREVKVEQFF. The CDR3 region has the DNA TGCAGTGCTAGAGAGGTAAAGGTTGAGCAGTTCTTC.

This clonotype was observed a few times. The chain joins TRBV7-2 to TRBJ2-1; no clear D gene. The germline V and J ends were trimmed by 1 base and 3 bases, with 10 bases remaining between them. From germline, CDR1 is SGHTA and CDR2 FQGNSA. This CDR3 contains 15 residues. In DNA form, the CDR3 reads TGTGCCAGCAGCTTAGGAAGGCTAGACTACAATGAGCAGTTCTTC. This encodes CASSLGRLDYNEQFF.

This clonotype has just a few counts. The chain has TRBV9 and TRBJ2-7; TRBD1 matches at 7 bases. The CDR3 has 15 residues. Germline-derived CDR1 and CDR2 are SGDLS and YYNGEE. The V gene end was trimmed by 3 bases and the J gene end by 2 bases; junction bases not matched to a gene: 8. The CDR3 region is CASSGQGEWTYEQYF. CDR3 in DNA: TGTGCCAGCAGCGGGCAGGGGGAGTGGACCTACGAGCAGTACTTC.

CDR3 amino acids: CAITALAGASRYAYF. In DNA, the CDR3 is TGTGCCATCACGGCGCTAGCGGGAGCCTCCCGATACGCGTATTTT. The chain joins TRBV10-3 to TRBJ2-3, with 10 bases aligning to TRBD2. J lost 14 bases, V lost 7 bases, and 18 bases had no gene match. Looked up from germline, CDR1 is ENHRY and CDR2 is SYGVKD. The CDR3 is 15 amino acids.

The CDR3 region is CASRSVSYNEQFF. DNA of the CDR3: TGTGCCAGCAGGAGTGTTTCCTACAATGAGCAGTTCTTC. The chain has TRBV2 and TRBJ2-1; D is ambiguous. V lost 6 bases, J lost 1 base, and 7 bases lay in between. Germline CDR1 reads SNHLY; CDR2 reads FYNNEI. The CDR3 has 13 residues.

The sample holds one count of this clonotype. CDR3 nucleotide sequence: TGCAGTGCTAGAGATCCGACAGGGGTAGGGGAAAAACTGTTTTTT. This encodes CSARDPTGVGEKLFF. The chain couples TRBV20-1 to TRBJ1-4; the match to TRBD1 covers 8 bases. Germline CDR1 DFQATT, CDR2 SNEGSKA (reference sequence). CDR3 length: 15 residues. V was pared by 0 bases and J by 8 bases, with 8 bases of the junction left unmatched.

There are a few counts of this clonotype. This rearrangement joins TRBV28 to TRBJ2-3; no reliable D call. V shed 5 bases and J shed 1 base, with 13 bases lying between them. The CDR3 runs 15 residues. Germline V gene data show CDR1 as MDHEN and CDR2 as SYDVKM. Here the CDR3 DNA reads TGTGCCAGCAGTCCCTCGGACGTCCGCACAGATACGCAGTATTTT. Its protein product is CASSPSDVRTDTQYF.

This chain links TRBV2 with TRBJ2-3, with D maybe TRBD1 (5 bases). V lost 9 bases and J 1 base, leaving 17 bases between the germline ends. This CDR3 region has 15 residues. The germline V gene has CDR1 SNHLY and CDR2 FYNNEI. The CDR3 sequence: CASLREPRGTDTQYF. The DNA for the CDR3 is TGTGCCAGTCTCAGGGAACCTCGGGGCACAGATACGCAGTATTTT.

This clonotype was found a few times. The gene calls are TRBV7-2 and TRBJ2-5; D unclear. The length of the CDR3 is 12 residues. The germline V and J ends were trimmed by 1 base and 11 bases, with 11 bases remaining between them. Germline V CDR1 and CDR2: SGHTA, FQGNSA. DNA of the CDR3: TGTGCCAGCAGCTTAGAGCTCGGCGAACAGTACTTC. Residues: CASSLELGEQYF. Using reference TRBV7-2 and TRBJ2-5 for the parts outside the CDR3, the full variable domain is GAGVSQSPSNKVTEKGKDVELRCDPISGHTALYWYRQSLGQGLEFLIYFQGNSAPDKSGLPSDRFSAERTGGSVSTLTIQRTQQEDSAVYLCASSLELGEQYFGPGTRLLVL.

V is TRBV9 and J is TRBJ2-3, with D maybe TRBD2 (5 bases). V shed 0 bases and J shed 0 bases, with 8 bases lying between them. Germline values: CDR1 SGDLS, CDR2 YYNGEE. The CDR3 has 15 amino acids. The CDR3 DNA reads as TGTGCCAGCAGCGTAGAGGGAGTAAGCACAGATACGCAGTATTTT. This encodes CASSVEGVSTDTQYF.

The chain links TRBV4-1 to TRBJ2-1; 10 nucleotides align to TRBD2. The V gene end was trimmed by 4 bases and the J gene end by 7 bases; junction bases not matched to a gene: 10. The V gene's germline CDR1 is MGHRA and CDR2 YSYEKL. The CDR3 covers 16 residues. CDR3 coding DNA: TGCGCCAGCAGCCGCCCACTAGCGGGATTCGGTAATGAGCAGTTCTTC. This translates into CASSRPLAGFGNEQFF.

The chain employs TRBV18 and TRBJ2-5, with TRBD2 as a possible D gene (6 bases). V was pared by 1 base and J by 9 bases, with 15 bases between. Germline lookup yields CDR1 KGHSH and CDR2 LQKENI. The CDR3 covers 14 residues. CDR3 amino acids: CASSPLPGVEPQYF. CDR3 sequence (DNA): TGTGCCAGCTCACCACTTCCGGGAGTGGAGCCCCAGTACTTC. The full variable domain, completed using reference TRBV18 and TRBJ2-5, is NAGVMQNPRHLVRRRGQEARLRCSPMKGHSHVYWYRQLPEEGLKFMVYLQKENIIDESGMPKERFSAEFPKEGPSILRIQQVVRGDSAAYFCASSPLPGVEPQYFGPGTRLLVL.

The chain has TRBV4-1 and TRBJ1-2; 9 bases line up with TRBD1. The CDR3 runs to 15 residues. Germline V CDR1 and CDR2: MGHRA, YSYEKL. The V segment lost 1 base and the J segment 8 bases; nucleotides outside the gene matches: 8. The CDR3 region is CASSQAGTGSGGYTF. Here the CDR3 DNA reads TGCGCCAGCAGCCAAGCCGGGACAGGGAGCGGCGGCTACACCTTC.

The chain links TRBV20-1 to TRBJ1-6, with 10 bases identical to TRBD1. Germline-derived CDR1 and CDR2 are DFQATT and SNEGSKA (reference sequence). V was pared by 4 bases and J by 9 bases, with 15 bases of the junction left unmatched. The CDR3 contains 17 residues. The DNA of the CDR3 is TGCAGTGCTATTAAGAGGGACAGGGGTTTCCTTCGTTCACCCCTCCACTTT. This encodes CSAIKRDRGFLRSPLHF.

This chain uses TRBV28 with TRBJ2-2; 7 positions match TRBD1. The V and J ends lost 6 bases and 0 bases, in that order; junction bases with no gene match: 4. Germline CDR1 and CDR2: MDHEN and SYDVKM. The CDR3 consists of 15 residues. Written as DNA, the CDR3 is TGTGCCAGCAGGGGACAGTTGGCGAACACCGGGGAGCTGTTTTTT. This codes for CASRGQLANTGELFF.

This clonotype was seen more than once but under ten times. This sequence joins TRBV15 and TRBJ1-5, with 10 bases aligning to TRBD1. CDR3 length: 17 residues. J was trimmed by 4 bases and V by 1 base; bases with no gene match: 7. Per germline, CDR1 LNHNV and CDR2 YYDKDF (reference sequence). CDR3 nucleotides: TGTGCCACCAGCAGAGTCGAGGACAGGGGGACTAATCAGCCCCAGCATTTT. Amino acids: CATSRVEDRGTNQPQHF.

This chain uses TRBV27 with TRBJ2-5; 9 nucleotides line up with TRBD2. Per germline, CDR1 MNHEY and CDR2 SMNVEV (reference sequence). The CDR3 has 16 amino acids. Trimming cost V 4 bases and J 4 bases; bases outside gene matches: 10. CDR3 sequence: CASSSRGTSSRETQYF. CDR3 sequence (DNA): TGTGCCAGCAGTTCCAGAGGGACTAGCTCCCGAGAGACCCAGTACTTC.

This clonotype was counted a few times. The CDR3 region is CASSQDSRGKLFF. The CDR3 region has the DNA TGCGCCAGCAGCCAAGACAGCAGGGGAAAACTGTTTTTT. The chain employs TRBV4-1 and TRBJ1-4, with D possibly being TRBD1 (6 bases). Germline-derived CDR1 and CDR2 are MGHRA and YSYEKL. The CDR3 is 13 amino acids. Trimming pared 0 bases from V and 10 bases from J, leaving 9 bases between.